This T cell receptor beta chain was recovered during a study of cytomegalovirus exposure and HLA in healthy donors. 13 Jbeta primers and 60 Vbeta primers were used for the PCR. The data were produced by immunoSEQ multiplex PCR, yet TCRdb's version contains in-frame clones alone and is incomplete. Among more than 90,000 clones listed, approximately 68% were seen once. This CDR3 contains 15 residues. The germline gives CDR1 SNHLY, CDR2 FYNNEI. V was shortened by 4 bases and J by 5 bases, with 16 bases between the two germline ends. The sample taken for sequencing was PBMCs. The origin of this receptor is a boy aged 10-17 years in good health and CMV-seropositive. This chain joins TRBV2 and TRBJ2-3; D is possibly TRBD1 (5 bases). The CDR3, as DNA: TGTGCCAGCAGTGCACGACAGAGCCTCCTAGATACGCAGTATTTT. It yields the protein CASSARQSLLDTQYF.